One and the same sample provided the 31 T cell receptor beta chains below, sequenced in a study of T cells in Graves' hyperthyroidism and ophthalmopathy. Amplified TCR beta CDR3 regions came from RNA transcripts. First-round RT-PCR targeting the TCR CDR3 was performed with the HTBI primer set. MiXCR was run by TCRdb on the multiplex PCR reads, yielding one entry per CDR3 protein. The table has around 300,000 distinct CDR3 sequences, approximately 20% seen once. The sample consisted of blood. All receptors derive from a young man with Graves' ophthalmopathy.

The rearrangement joins TRBV19 to TRBJ2-1; TRBD2 aligns across 7 bases. J was trimmed by 4 bases and V by 5 bases; bases with no gene match: 8. The length of the CDR3 is 15 residues. Germline V gives CDR1 LNHDA, CDR2 SQIVND (reference sequence). DNA of the CDR3: TGTGCCAGTAGTGGGGTGCGGGGGAATTACAATGAGCAGTTCTTC. Protein: CASSGVRGNYNEQFF.

This clonotype was recorded at least ten times. The chain links TRBV7-3 to TRBJ1-1, with D hard to call. The CDR3 covers 14 residues. V was pared by 2 bases and J by 4 bases, with 11 bases between. Germline-derived CDR1 and CDR2 are SGHTA and FQGTGA. This CDR3 is CASSLEGLGTEAFF. In DNA, the CDR3 is TGTGCCAGCAGCTTAGAAGGGTTGGGCACTGAAGCTTTCTTT.

This clonotype was detected only a few times. V is TRBV7-3 and J is TRBJ2-2, with 8 nucleotides matching TRBD2. The germline gives CDR1 SGHTA, CDR2 FQGTGA. Trimming removed 0 bases from V and 5 bases from J; junction bases left unmatched: 5. This CDR3 has 16 residues. CDR3 nucleotide sequence: TGTGCCAGCAGCTTAACGTTCCAGCGGGAGACCGGGGAGCTGTTTTTT. Amino acid sequence: CASSLTFQRETGELFF.

Comments on this clonotype: A read error may explain this, as a much larger clone is one base away. The chain has TRBV24-1 and TRBJ1-2, with D perhaps matching TRBD1 (6 bases). The CDR3 consists of 15 residues. The germline gives CDR1 KGHDR, CDR2 SFDVKD. CDR3 sequence reads: CATSESGTTSYGYAF. Written as DNA, the CDR3 is TGTGCCACCAGTGAATCCGGGACAACGAGTTATGGCTACGCCTTC.

This clonotype was observed a few times. This chain joins TRBV27 and TRBJ2-3; tentative D call: TRBD1 (5 bases). The CDR3 consists of 12 residues. V lost 6 bases and J lost 8, with 12 bases in between. The germline gives CDR1 MNHEY, CDR2 SMNVEV (reference sequence). In DNA form, the CDR3 reads TGTGCCAGCAGACTCAGGGAAGGTACGCAGTATTTT. Translated, it gives CASRLREGTQYF.

The J gene is TRBJ2-3, the V gene TRBV6-2 or TRBV6-3; the match to TRBD2 covers 7 bases. V lost 2 bases and J lost 6; bases outside the gene matches: 8. The CDR3 length is 15 residues. CDR1 is MNHEY, CDR2 SVGEGT, per germline. The CDR3 DNA reads TGTGCCAGCAGTTACGAGGCTAGCGGAGGGGATACGCAGTATTTT. Translating gives CASSYEASGGDTQYF.

The chain carries TRBV2 and TRBJ2-7; D remains unclear. Trimming removed 8 bases from V and 3 bases from J, with 20 bases in between. The germline gives CDR1 SNHLY, CDR2 FYNNEI. CDR3 length: 15 residues. As DNA, the CDR3 is TGTGCCAGCCAACCCTCGTTTAGCAAGCACTACGAGCAGTACTTC. Translating it yields CASQPSFSKHYEQYF.

This clonotype was found a few times. This sequence joins TRBV27 and TRBJ2-7; 12 bases line up with TRBD2. CDR1 is MNHEY, CDR2 SMNVEV, per germline (reference sequence). V lost 5 bases and J lost 2; bases outside the gene matches: 7. This CDR3 contains 16 residues. CDR3 sequence reads: CASSEWTSGVTYEQYF. DNA for the CDR3: TGTGCCAGCAGTGAATGGACTAGCGGGGTTACCTACGAGCAGTACTTC.

A note on this clonotype: A much larger clone lies one base from this, so it may be a read error. The chain uses TRBV20-1 and TRBJ1-1; D gene uncertain. CDR1 is DFQATT, CDR2 SNEGSKA, per germline (reference sequence). Trimming removed 5 bases at V and 7 bases at J, with 11 bases between. The CDR3 consists of 11 residues. The CDR3 nucleotides read TGCAGTGCTGGCCCCGGGCATGAAGCTTTCTTT. Its protein is CSAGPGHEAFF.

With regard to this clonotype: At one of its ends the junction is not consistent with the germline gene, which may arise from a read error. The V and J genes are TRBV6-1 and TRBJ2-7; D is uncertain. Germline CDR1 reads MNHNS; CDR2 reads SASEGT. This CDR3 spans 15 amino acids. The CDR3, as DNA: TGTGCCAGCAGTGAAGAGGTGGGGTTGAACTACGAGCAGCACTTC. Translated, it gives CASSEEVGLNYEQHF.

This clonotype was detected many times. This chain links TRBV11-1 with TRBJ2-1; tentatively, D is TRBD2 (6 bases). This CDR3 contains 14 residues. Germline loops: CDR1 SGHAT, CDR2 FQDESV (reference sequence). The ends were cut back, 5 bases at V and 8 bases at J, with 16 bases in the middle. The chain's CDR3 is CASSDGGNNDEQFF. CDR3 nucleotide sequence: TGTGCCAGCAGCGACGGCGGGAATAACGATGAGCAGTTCTTC.

This clonotype was detected ten times or more. This sequence joins TRBV15 and TRBJ2-7; no definite D call. Germline CDR1 is LNHNV and CDR2 is YYDKDF (reference sequence). CDR3 size: 13 residues. The V end lost 0 bases, the J end lost 6 bases, and 9 bases lay between the germline ends. The CDR3 here is CATSRDQSAEQYF. The CDR3, as DNA: TGTGCCACCAGCAGAGATCAGTCGGCCGAGCAGTACTTC.

This clonotype was counted only a few times. The V gene is TRBV12-3 or TRBV12-4, the J gene TRBJ1-2, with D perhaps TRBD1 (5 bases). Trimming took off 1 base at V and 8 bases at J, with 14 bases between the two ends. The CDR3 runs 14 residues. CDR3 sequence (DNA): TGTGCCAGCAGTTTAGGGCCACAGGTTGGGGGCTACACCTTC. Protein product: CASSLGPQVGGYTF.

V gene TRBV2 combines with J gene TRBJ1-2, with D unresolved. Germline CDR1 reads SNHLY; CDR2 reads FYNNEI. This CDR3 region has 15 residues. Trimming removed 4 bases from V and 4 bases from J, with 16 bases in between. The CDR3 protein is CASSVGRRLLYGYTF. CDR3 coding DNA: TGTGCCAGCAGTGTAGGCCGAAGGCTCCTCTATGGCTACACCTTC.

The V gene is TRBV9, the J gene TRBJ2-7, with D tentatively TRBD2 (6 bases). Trimming removed 4 bases at V and 6 bases at J, with 17 bases between. Looked up from germline, CDR1 is SGDLS and CDR2 is YYNGEE. This CDR3 is built from 14 residues. The CDR3: CASSSPPGESEQYF. The CDR3 DNA reads TGTGCCAGCAGCTCCCCCCCGGGGGAAAGCGAGCAGTACTTC.

This clonotype was recorded at least ten times. The chain has TRBV11-2 and TRBJ2-7, with D possibly matching TRBD2 (5 bases). The CDR3 has 12 amino acids. The germline V and J ends were trimmed by 7 bases and 5 bases, with 12 bases remaining between them. Germline V gives CDR1 SGHAT, CDR2 FQNNGV. The CDR3 DNA reads TGTGCCAGCAATTCGAACGGGAACGAGCAGTACTTC. Amino acids: CASNSNGNEQYF.

The chain links TRBV6-1 to TRBJ2-2; 14 nucleotides match TRBD2. Per germline, CDR1 MNHNS and CDR2 SASEGT. There are 15 residues in the CDR3. V lost 6 bases and J lost 8; bases outside the gene matches: 5. CDR3 nucleotide sequence: TGTGCCAGCAGGGGACTAGCGGGAGTAGTTGGGGAGCTGTTTTTT. This gives the protein CASRGLAGVVGELFF.

The J gene is TRBJ2-3, the V gene TRBV19; D perhaps matches TRBD2 (5 bases). Germline values: CDR1 LNHDA, CDR2 SQIVND (reference sequence). V was shortened by 4 bases and J by 2 bases, with 13 bases between the two germline ends. The CDR3 sequence is 15 residues long. The chain's CDR3 is CASSRSGGPTDTQYF. The CDR3 DNA is TGTGCCAGTAGTAGGTCGGGCGGGCCCACAGATACGCAGTATTTT.

The genes are TRBV24-1 and TRBJ1-5; D not resolved. The ends were cut back, 2 bases at V and 6 bases at J, with 4 bases in the middle. CDR1 is KGHDR, CDR2 SFDVKD, per germline. The CDR3 has 12 residues. The chain's CDR3 is CATSDSGQPQHF. The DNA of the CDR3 is TGTGCCACCAGTGATTCGGGTCAGCCCCAGCATTTT.

This clonotype was detected only a few times. This rearrangement joins TRBV18 to TRBJ1-6; 7 nucleotides agree with TRBD1. V shed 3 bases, J shed 10 bases, and the junction held 6 bases outside the gene matches. Germline V gives CDR1 KGHSH, CDR2 LQKENI. The CDR3 is 14 residues long. CDR3 DNA: TGTGCCAGCTCACCCGGACAGGTTGGGTCACCCCTCCACTTT. This translates into CASSPGQVGSPLHF.

This clonotype was seen a handful of times. V is TRBV12-3 or TRBV12-4 and J is TRBJ1-2; weak D call: TRBD1 (5 bases). The ends were cut back, 4 bases at V and 4 bases at J, with 7 bases in the middle. The CDR3 is 12 residues long. The CDR3 is CASSWQGYGYTF. As DNA, the CDR3 is TGTGCCAGCAGTTGGCAGGGCTATGGCTACACCTTC.

The V call is TRBV12-3 or TRBV12-4, the J call TRBJ2-7; TRBD2 matches at 7 bases. Trimming cost V 11 bases and J 4 bases; bases outside gene matches: 5. This CDR3 contains 11 residues. CDR3 DNA sequence: TGTGCCCGGGAGGTGTTTTACGAGCAGTACTTC. It codes for CAREVFYEQYF.

The V call is TRBV11-1, the J call TRBJ2-6; D is possibly TRBD2 (5 bases). Germline V lookup: CDR1 SGHAT, CDR2 FQDESV (reference sequence). V was pared by 4 bases and J by 2 bases, with 24 bases between. CDR3 length: 20 residues. In DNA, the CDR3 is TGTGCCAGCAGCTCCCCGGGCCACGGGCGCGGAGGCCCTGGGGCCAACGTCCTGACTTTC. This translates into CASSSPGHGRGGPGANVLTF.

This clonotype has at least ten counts. The chain links TRBV11-2 to TRBJ1-5; D might be TRBD1 (6 bases). Germline CDR1 is SGHAT and CDR2 is FQNNGV. The length of the CDR3 is 13 residues. V was cut by 6 bases and J by 7 bases, with 13 bases left in between. In DNA, the CDR3 is TGTGCCAGCAGTTACAGGGTTGACCAGCCCCAGCATTTT. Protein: CASSYRVDQPQHF.

This clonotype appeared once. The chain recombines TRBV7-2 with TRBJ2-3; 10 nucleotides match TRBD2. The junction had 17 bases not matched to a gene; V was cut back by 3 bases and J by 8 bases. Germline V gene data show CDR1 as SGHTA and CDR2 as FQGNSA. The CDR3 consists of 18 residues. CDR3 coding DNA: TGTGCCAGCAGCTTCGAATCCTGGACTAGCGGTGGGCGAGGTACGCAGTATTTT. This encodes CASSFESWTSGGRGTQYF.

The J gene is TRBJ1-1, the V gene TRBV20-1; 7 positions match TRBD1. CDR3 size: 13 residues. Germline loops: CDR1 DFQATT, CDR2 SNEGSKA (reference sequence). With 5 bases clipped from V and 6 bases from J, the junction kept 9 bases outside the gene matches. For the CDR3, the DNA is TGCAGTGCTGAATATCAGGGGGGCGCTGAAGCTTTCTTT. Translation: CSAEYQGGAEAFF.

This clonotype has a handful of counts. The V call is TRBV28, the J call TRBJ1-2; D not resolved. Trimming shortened V by 7 bases and J by 0 bases, and 15 bases separated the two germline ends. This CDR3 is 15 amino acids long. CDR1 is MDHEN, CDR2 SYDVKM, per germline. For the CDR3, the DNA is TGTGCCAGCAATAATGACCGGGGAGCTAACTATGGCTACACCTTC. Its protein is CASNNDRGANYGYTF.

Concerning this clonotype: At one end the junction does not follow the germline gene, possibly because of a read error. The genes are TRBV6-1 and TRBJ1-1; D not resolved. The CDR3 runs 13 residues. Germline lookup yields CDR1 MNHNS and CDR2 SASEGT. CDR3 protein: CASSPGTNTKAFF. For the CDR3, the DNA is TGTGCCAGCAGTCCCGGAACAAACACTAAAGCTTTCTTT.

About this clonotype itself: A read error may explain this, as a much larger clone is one base away. The chain has TRBV20-1 and TRBJ2-7; 7 positions agree with TRBD2. This CDR3 region has 15 residues. V lost 3 bases, J lost 7 bases, and 15 bases stayed unmatched. CDR1 and CDR2 (germline): DFQATT, SNEGSKA (reference sequence). The CDR3 spells CSASLKRDPSGEQYF. The CDR3 nucleotides are TGCAGTGCTAGCCTGAAGCGGGACCCCTCGGGGGAGCAGTACTTC.

This chain joins TRBV15 and TRBJ2-1, with 12 bases lining up with TRBD2. CDR3 size: 15 residues. Germline loops: CDR1 LNHNV, CDR2 YYDKDF (reference sequence). Trimming at V came to 5 bases and at J to 12 bases, leaving 11 bases not matched to a gene. This chain's CDR3 is CATSSRTSGILGQFF. The CDR3 DNA reads TGTGCCACCAGCTCCCGGACTAGCGGGATATTGGGGCAGTTCTTC. The complete variable domain, with remaining parts taken from reference TRBV15 and TRBJ2-1, reads DAMVIQNPRYQVTQFGKPVTLSCSQTLNHNVMYWYQQKSSQAPKLLFHYYDKDFNNEADTPDNFQSRRPNTSFCFLDIRSPGLGDTAMYLCATSSRTSGILGQFFGPGTRLTVL.

Details on this clonotype: Its ends do not fully match the called genes, so a read error is possible. V gene TRBV5-1 combines with J gene TRBJ1-1, with 7 bases matching TRBD1. The V gene's germline CDR1 is SGHRS and CDR2 YFSETQ. This CDR3 region has 15 residues. The chain's CDR3 is CASSLVRGQHTEAFF. The CDR3 DNA sequence: TGTGCCAGCAGCTTAGTAAGGGGGCAGCACACTGAAGCTTTCTTT.